These 11 T cell receptor beta chains came from one sample sequenced in a study of blood T cell repertoires in COVID-19. Sequencing used immunoSEQ multiplex PCR; TCRdb keeps in-frame clones, though not all of them. The repertoire holds 150,000 to 180,000 clones, with 85% to 90% as singletons. Input material: peripheral blood. These receptors were taken from a woman between 40 and 50 years old with acute or convalescent COVID-19.

This sequence joins TRBV6-5 and TRBJ2-7; weak D call: TRBD2 (6 bases). Germline CDR1 reads MNHEY; CDR2 reads SVGAGI. The V end lost 8 bases, the J end lost 3 bases, and 17 bases lay between the germline ends. This CDR3 region has 14 residues. The CDR3 sequence is CASGDFRAGYEQYF. DNA for the CDR3: TGTGCCAGCGGGGATTTTAGAGCGGGCTACGAGCAGTACTTC.

The chain couples TRBV6-5 to TRBJ2-5, with TRBD1 matching 8 bases. V lost 6 bases, J lost 1 base, and 7 bases stayed unmatched. Germline CDR1 is MNHEY and CDR2 is SVGAGI. This CDR3 has 15 amino acids. The CDR3 DNA follows: TGTGCCAGCAGCCCGAATACAGGGGGCCAAGAGACCCAGTACTTC. This gives the protein CASSPNTGGQETQYF.

The chain employs TRBV11-2 and TRBJ1-2; TRBD1 matches 8 bases. The germline V gene has CDR1 SGHAT and CDR2 FQNNGV. The CDR3 is made up of 13 amino acids. Unmatched junction bases numbered 1, after V lost 4 bases and J lost 3 bases. The CDR3: CASSWGQDYGYTF. In DNA, the CDR3 is TGTGCCAGCAGCTGGGGACAGGACTATGGCTACACCTTC.

The chain joins TRBV28 to TRBJ2-7, with D maybe TRBD1 (6 bases). The CDR3 covers 16 residues. V was trimmed by 2 bases and J by 6 bases, leaving 20 bases between them. Germline V CDR1 and CDR2: MDHEN, SYDVKM. The CDR3 spells CASSLAADRSKIEQYF. The DNA for the CDR3 is TGTGCCAGCAGTTTAGCCGCAGACAGGTCTAAGATCGAGCAGTACTTC.

J is TRBJ2-3 and V is TRBV23-1; D perhaps matches TRBD2 (6 bases). TRBV23-1 qualifies as an ORF whose function is uncertain. The CDR3 length is 13 residues. V was pared by 7 bases and J by 1 base, with 9 bases between. DNA of the CDR3: TGCGCCAGCAATGGGACTTGCACAGATACGCAGTATTTT. Residues: CASNGTCTDTQYF.

This rearrangement joins TRBV7-3 to TRBJ2-1; 9 positions match TRBD1. The CDR3 is 13 residues long. The V and J ends lost 5 bases and 9 bases, in that order; junction bases with no gene match: 5. CDR1 is SGHTA, CDR2 FQGTGA, per germline. CDR3 DNA sequence: TGTGCCAGCAGCACCTCACAGGGGGCTGAGCAGTTCTTC. It specifies CASSTSQGAEQFF. Full variable domain (remainder filled in from reference TRBV7-3 and TRBJ2-1): GAGVSQTPSNKVTEKGKYVELRCDPISGHTALYWYRQSLGQGPEFLIYFQGTGAADDSGLPNDRFFAVRPEGSVSTLKIQRTERGDSAVYLCASSTSQGAEQFFGPGTRLTVL.

The J gene is TRBJ2-2, the V gene TRBV9, with D possibly being TRBD2 (7 bases). Trimming removed 0 bases at V and 5 bases at J, with 8 bases between. Germline CDR1 and CDR2: SGDLS and YYNGEE. The CDR3 contains 14 residues. The CDR3 nucleotides are TGTGCCAGCAGCGTAGAGGGGGGGACCGGGGAGCTGTTTTTT. This gives the protein CASSVEGGTGELFF.

The V call is TRBV19, the J call TRBJ2-1, with a weak D call TRBD1 (6 bases). V dropped 5 bases and J dropped 8 bases, with 19 bases sitting between them. CDR1 LNHDA and CDR2 SQIVND come from the germline V gene (reference sequence). There are 15 residues in the CDR3. CDR3 region: CASSLADSRSDEQFF. DNA of the CDR3: TGTGCCAGTAGTCTCGCGGACAGCCGGAGCGATGAGCAGTTCTTC.

The chain carries TRBV4-1 and TRBJ2-7, with 8 bases lining up with TRBD1. CDR1 MGHRA and CDR2 YSYEKL come from the germline V gene. V dropped 1 base and J dropped 4; count of bases not matched to a gene: 9. The CDR3 extends over 16 amino acids. This CDR3 reads CASSQGYGQGYYEQYF. As DNA, the CDR3 is TGCGCCAGCAGCCAAGGTTACGGACAGGGATATTACGAGCAGTACTTC.

The chain couples TRBV27 to TRBJ2-2, with a tentative D call TRBD1 (5 bases). Between the trimmed V and J ends, which lost 3 bases and 7 bases, there was a span of 6 bases. Germline V gives CDR1 MNHEY, CDR2 SMNVEV (reference sequence). This CDR3 has 12 amino acids. The CDR3: CASSFRGGELFF. CDR3 nucleotides: TGTGCCAGCAGTTTTAGGGGCGGGGAGCTGTTTTTT.

This chain connects TRBV10-3 to TRBJ1-1; 7 nucleotides agree with TRBD1. The CDR3 contains 11 residues. CDR1 is ENHRY and CDR2 is SYGVKD in the germline V gene. V was clipped by 6 bases and J by 7 bases; unmatched bases: 2. In DNA, the CDR3 is TGTGCCATCAGCCGGGACAGTGAAGCTTTCTTT. It is translated as CAISRDSEAFF.